This TCR beta chain was retrieved from a study of T cell responses to AZD1222 COVID-19 vaccine. Study-wide results and caveats: Females made up more of the donors, who were largely white British, and clonal diversity may have come out too low.

About this clone: Its antigen is currently unknown.

Generated by immunoSEQ multiplex PCR, the TCRdb table keeps only in-frame clones and is missing some. The sample contains about 120,000 clones, around 90% of which appear only once. J lost 6 bases, V lost 2 bases, and 8 bases had no gene match. There are 16 residues in the CDR3. CDR1 is SEHNR, CDR2 FQNEAQ, per germline (reference sequence). The origin of this receptor is an adult who received the MenACWY meningococcal vaccine as a control. The chain recombines TRBV7-9 with TRBJ1-5, with 9 positions matching TRBD1. Sequencing was performed on peripheral blood, taken 28 days after the second dose of the MenACWY control vaccine. The CDR3 spells CASSLTGTGRGQPQHF. The CDR3 bases are TGTGCCAGCAGCTTAACCGGGACAGGGAGAGGTCAGCCCCAGCATTTT.